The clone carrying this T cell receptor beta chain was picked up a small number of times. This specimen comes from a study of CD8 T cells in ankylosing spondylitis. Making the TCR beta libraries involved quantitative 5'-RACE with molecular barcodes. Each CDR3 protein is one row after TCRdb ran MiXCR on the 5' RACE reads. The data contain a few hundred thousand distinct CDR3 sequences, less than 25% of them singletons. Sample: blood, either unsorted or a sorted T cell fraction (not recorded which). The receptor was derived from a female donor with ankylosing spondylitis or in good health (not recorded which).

CDR3 in DNA: TGTGCCAGCAGCTTAGGGACTAGTCTTGATGAGCAGTTCTTC. Its translation: CASSLGTSLDEQFF. The chain is built from TRBV7-2 and TRBJ2-1; 7 bases align to TRBD2. This CDR3 region has 14 residues. Germline CDR1 reads SGHTA; CDR2 reads FQGNSA. Germline trimming cut 1 base from V and 8 bases from J; bases unmatched to any gene: 5.